The entry below gives a single TCR beta chain sequence along with its context. The germline CDR1 and CDR2 sequences are MNHNY and SVGAGI (reference sequence). Trimming took 5 bases from V and 10 from J; bases not matched to a gene: 6. This CDR3 spans 13 amino acids. This sample stems from a study of blood T cell repertoires in COVID-19. Clones were sequenced by immunoSEQ multiplex PCR, and TCRdb holds only the in-frame ones, with some missing. This table has 80,000 to 90,000 clones, over 75% appearing once. The chain links TRBV6-6 to TRBJ1-4; 8 positions match TRBD1. The TCR originated in a woman in her 70s with acute or convalescent COVID-19. Sequenced sample: peripheral blood. CDR3 sequence (DNA): TGTGCCAGCAGTGCTGGGACAGGCCGAAAACTGTTTTTT. Translation: CASSAGTGRKLFF.